This record looks at one T cell receptor (beta chain) sequence and its context. The germline gives CDR1 LNHDA, CDR2 SQIVND (reference sequence). The CDR3 extends over 13 amino acids. V lost 2 bases and J lost 4, with 5 bases in between. The record originates from a study of control samples from healthy donors and cancer patients. Only in-frame clones appear in the TCRdb table, and some are missing; sequencing was by immunoSEQ multiplex PCR. Among tens of thousands of clones listed, around 90% were seen once. The TCR comes from a man between 35 and 55 years old with colorectal cancer. Sequencing was done on a sample of PBMCs. The chain recombines TRBV19 with TRBJ1-4; D unresolved. The CDR3 nucleotides are TGTGCCAGTAGTATATACAGTAATGAAAAACTGTTTTTT. This translates into CASSIYSNEKLFF.